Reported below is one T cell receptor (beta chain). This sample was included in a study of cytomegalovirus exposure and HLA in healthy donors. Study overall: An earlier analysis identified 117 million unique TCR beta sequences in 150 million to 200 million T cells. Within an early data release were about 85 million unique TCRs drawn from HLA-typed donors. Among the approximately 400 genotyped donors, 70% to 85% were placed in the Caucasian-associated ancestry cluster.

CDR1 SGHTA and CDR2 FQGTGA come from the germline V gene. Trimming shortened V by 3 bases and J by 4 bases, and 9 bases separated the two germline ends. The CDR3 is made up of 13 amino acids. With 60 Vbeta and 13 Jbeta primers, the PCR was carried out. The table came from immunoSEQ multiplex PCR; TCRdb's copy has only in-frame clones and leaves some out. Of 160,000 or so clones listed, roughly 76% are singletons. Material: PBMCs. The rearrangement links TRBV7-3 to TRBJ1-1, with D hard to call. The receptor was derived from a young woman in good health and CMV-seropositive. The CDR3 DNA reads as TGTGCCAGCAGCTTGGACTCTGGCACTGAAGCTTTCTTT. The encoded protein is CASSLDSGTEAFF.